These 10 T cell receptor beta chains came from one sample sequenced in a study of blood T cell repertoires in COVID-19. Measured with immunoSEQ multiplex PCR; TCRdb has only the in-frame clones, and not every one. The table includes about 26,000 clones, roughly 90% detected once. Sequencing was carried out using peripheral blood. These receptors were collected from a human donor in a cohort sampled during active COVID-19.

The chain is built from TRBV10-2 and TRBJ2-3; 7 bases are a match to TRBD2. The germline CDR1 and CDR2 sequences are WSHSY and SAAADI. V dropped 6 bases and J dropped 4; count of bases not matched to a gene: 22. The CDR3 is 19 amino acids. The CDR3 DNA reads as TGCGCCAGCAGGCGAAGGGGCGGGGGAGACTTTACGGTGGCAGATACGCAGTATTTT. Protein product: CASRRRGGGDFTVADTQYF.

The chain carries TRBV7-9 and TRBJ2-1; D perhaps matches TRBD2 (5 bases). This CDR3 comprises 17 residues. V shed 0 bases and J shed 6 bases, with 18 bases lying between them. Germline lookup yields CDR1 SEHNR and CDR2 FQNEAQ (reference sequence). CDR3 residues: CASSLASDYPPGNEQFF. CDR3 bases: TGTGCCAGCAGCTTAGCCTCTGACTACCCCCCTGGCAATGAGCAGTTCTTC.

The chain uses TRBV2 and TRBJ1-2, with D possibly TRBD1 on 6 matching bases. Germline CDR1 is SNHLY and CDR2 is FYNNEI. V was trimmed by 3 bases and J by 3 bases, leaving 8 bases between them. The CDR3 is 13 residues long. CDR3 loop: CASSEQGYYGYTF. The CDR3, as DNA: TGTGCCAGCAGTGAGCAGGGGTACTATGGCTACACCTTC.

CDR3 protein: CASSRSGTGGQPQHF. CDR3 sequence (DNA): TGTGCCAGCAGTCGCTCCGGGACAGGGGGCCAGCCCCAGCATTTT. The genes are TRBV11-2 and TRBJ1-5; the match to TRBD1 covers 12 bases. The CDR3 runs to 15 residues. Germline CDR1 is SGHAT and CDR2 is FQNNGV. Trimming cost V 6 bases and J 7 bases; bases outside gene matches: 7.

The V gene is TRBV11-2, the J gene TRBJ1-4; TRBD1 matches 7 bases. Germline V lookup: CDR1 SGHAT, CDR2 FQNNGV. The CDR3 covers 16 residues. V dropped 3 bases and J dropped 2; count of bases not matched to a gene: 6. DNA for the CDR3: TGTGCCAGCAGCTTCCAACCGGGACAGACTAATGAAAAACTGTTTTTT. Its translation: CASSFQPGQTNEKLFF.

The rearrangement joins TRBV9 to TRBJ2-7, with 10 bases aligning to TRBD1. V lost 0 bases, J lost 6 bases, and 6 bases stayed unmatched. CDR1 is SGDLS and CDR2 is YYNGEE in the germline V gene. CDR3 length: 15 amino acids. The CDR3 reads CASSVASGTGAEQYF. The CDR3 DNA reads TGTGCCAGCAGCGTAGCTTCGGGGACAGGGGCCGAGCAGTACTTC.

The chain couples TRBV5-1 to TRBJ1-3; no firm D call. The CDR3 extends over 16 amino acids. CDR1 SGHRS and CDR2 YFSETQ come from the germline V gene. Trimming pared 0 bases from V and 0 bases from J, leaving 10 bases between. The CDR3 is CASSLGRESSGNTIYF. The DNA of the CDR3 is TGCGCCAGCAGCTTGGGGAGGGAGAGCTCTGGAAACACCATATATTTT.

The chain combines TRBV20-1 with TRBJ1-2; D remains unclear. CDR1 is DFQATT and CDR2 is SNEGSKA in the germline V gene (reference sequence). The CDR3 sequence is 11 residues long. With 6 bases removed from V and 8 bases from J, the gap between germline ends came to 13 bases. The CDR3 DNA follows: TGCAGTGCCGAGAGGTTAGGAGGCTACACCTTC. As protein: CSAERLGGYTF.

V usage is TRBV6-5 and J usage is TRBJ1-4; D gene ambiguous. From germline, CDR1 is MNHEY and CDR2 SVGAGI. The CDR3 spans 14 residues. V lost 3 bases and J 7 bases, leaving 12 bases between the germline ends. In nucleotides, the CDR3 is TGTGCCAGCAGTTATTTGCGGAGGGCTGAAAAACTGTTTTTT. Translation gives CASSYLRRAEKLFF.

DNA for the CDR3: TGTGCCAGCGGCCCCACCCTGCGGACAGGGACTGTGGAGACCCAGTACTTC. Amino acid sequence: CASGPTLRTGTVETQYF. The V and J genes are TRBV7-8 and TRBJ2-5; TRBD1 matches at 8 bases. The J segment lost 5 bases and the V segment lost 8 bases, leaving 19 bases of the junction unmatched. This CDR3 region has 17 residues. The germline gives CDR1 SGHVS, CDR2 FQNEAQ.